This T cell receptor (beta chain) was observed in a study of shared clonotypes between healthy human individuals. Positive CCR7 selection of CD45RO-negative cells yielded the naive CD8 cells, and terminally differentiated effector memory CD45RA+ cells were excluded. Using immunoSEQ multiplex PCR, the repertoire was profiled, and TCRdb retains in-frame clones only, with some absent. Of some 2,100,000 clones in the sample, 93% were seen once. V lost 4 bases, J lost 6 bases, and 16 bases lay in between. CDR3 size: 14 residues. The germline V gene encodes CDR1 SGHDT and CDR2 YYEEEE. Sequencing used naive CD8+ T cells from PBMCs. This receptor was obtained from a man between 18 and 29 years old in good health. Some clones in this sample may be carry-over from other donors' samples. The genes are TRBV5-6 and TRBJ1-2; no clear D gene. CDR3 coding DNA: TGTGCCAGCAGCCCCTGGGCCCTTACGGATGGCTACACCTTC. Translated, it gives CASSPWALTDGYTF.